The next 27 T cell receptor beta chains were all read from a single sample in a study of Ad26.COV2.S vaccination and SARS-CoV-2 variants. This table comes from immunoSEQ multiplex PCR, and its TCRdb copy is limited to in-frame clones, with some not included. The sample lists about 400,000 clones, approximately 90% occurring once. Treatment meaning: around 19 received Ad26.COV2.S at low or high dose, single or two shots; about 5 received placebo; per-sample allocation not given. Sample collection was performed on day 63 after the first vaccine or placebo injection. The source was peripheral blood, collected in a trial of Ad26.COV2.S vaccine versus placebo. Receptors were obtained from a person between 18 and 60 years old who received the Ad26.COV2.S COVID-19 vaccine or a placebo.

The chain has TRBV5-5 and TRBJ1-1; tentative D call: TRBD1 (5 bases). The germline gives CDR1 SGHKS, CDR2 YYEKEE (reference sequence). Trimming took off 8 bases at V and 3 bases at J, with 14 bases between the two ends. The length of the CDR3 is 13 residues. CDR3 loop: CASLRGWDTEAFF. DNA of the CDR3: TGTGCCAGTTTGAGGGGCTGGGACACTGAAGCTTTCTTT.

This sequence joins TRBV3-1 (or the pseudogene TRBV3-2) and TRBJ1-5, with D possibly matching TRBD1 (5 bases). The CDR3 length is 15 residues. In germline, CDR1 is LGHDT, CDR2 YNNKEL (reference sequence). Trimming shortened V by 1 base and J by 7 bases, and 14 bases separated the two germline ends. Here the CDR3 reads CASSQAGGGAQPQHF. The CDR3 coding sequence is TGTGCCAGCAGCCAAGCCGGGGGGGGTGCCCAGCCCCAGCATTTT.

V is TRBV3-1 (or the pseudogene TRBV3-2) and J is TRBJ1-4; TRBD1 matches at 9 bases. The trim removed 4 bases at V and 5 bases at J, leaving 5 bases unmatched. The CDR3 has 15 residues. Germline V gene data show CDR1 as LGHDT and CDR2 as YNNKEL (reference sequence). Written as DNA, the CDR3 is TGTGCCAGCAGCCTCCCCGGGACAGGGAATGAAAAACTGTTTTTT. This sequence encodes CASSLPGTGNEKLFF.

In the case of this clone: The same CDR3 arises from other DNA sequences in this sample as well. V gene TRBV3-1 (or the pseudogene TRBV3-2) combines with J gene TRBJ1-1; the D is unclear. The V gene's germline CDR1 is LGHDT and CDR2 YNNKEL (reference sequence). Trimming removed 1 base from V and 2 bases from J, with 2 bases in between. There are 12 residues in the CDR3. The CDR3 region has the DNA TGTGCCAGCAGCCAAGTCAACACTGAAGCTTTCTTT. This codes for CASSQVNTEAFF.

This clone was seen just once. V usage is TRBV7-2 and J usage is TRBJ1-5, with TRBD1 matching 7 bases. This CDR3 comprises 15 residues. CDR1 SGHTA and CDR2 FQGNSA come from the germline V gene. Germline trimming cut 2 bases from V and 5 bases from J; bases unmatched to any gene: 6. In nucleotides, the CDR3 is TGTGCCAGCAGCTTACAGACAGGGCCCGATCAGCCCCAGCATTTT. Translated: CASSLQTGPDQPQHF.

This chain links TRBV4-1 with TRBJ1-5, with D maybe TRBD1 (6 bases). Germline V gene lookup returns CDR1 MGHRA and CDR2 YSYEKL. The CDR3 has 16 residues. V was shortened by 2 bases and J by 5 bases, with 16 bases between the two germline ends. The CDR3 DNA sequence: TGCGCCAGCAGCCAAAGTCTGGCAGGGGAACATCAGCCCCAGCATTTT. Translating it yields CASSQSLAGEHQPQHF.

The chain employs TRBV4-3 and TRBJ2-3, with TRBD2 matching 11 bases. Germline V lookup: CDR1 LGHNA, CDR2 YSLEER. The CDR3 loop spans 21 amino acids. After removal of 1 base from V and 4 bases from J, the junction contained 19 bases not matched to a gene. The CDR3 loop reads CASSQASGLAGGPGRSDTQYF. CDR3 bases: TGCGCCAGCAGCCAAGCGTCTGGGTTAGCGGGGGGGCCAGGGCGATCAGATACGCAGTATTTT.

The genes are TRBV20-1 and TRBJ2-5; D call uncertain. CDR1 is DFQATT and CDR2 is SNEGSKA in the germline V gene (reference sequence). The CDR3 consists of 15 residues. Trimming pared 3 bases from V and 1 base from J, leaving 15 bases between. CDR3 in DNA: TGCAGTGCTAGTCGACCAGCAGGTGGCCAAGAGACCCAGTACTTC. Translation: CSASRPAGGQETQYF.

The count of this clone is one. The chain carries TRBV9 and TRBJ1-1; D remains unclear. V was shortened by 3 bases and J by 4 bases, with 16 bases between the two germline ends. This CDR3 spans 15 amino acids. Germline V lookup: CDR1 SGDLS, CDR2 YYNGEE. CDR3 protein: CASSGPGVEITEAFF. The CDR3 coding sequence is TGTGCCAGCAGCGGTCCGGGAGTAGAAATCACTGAAGCTTTCTTT. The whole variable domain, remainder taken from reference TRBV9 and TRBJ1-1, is DSGVTQTPKHLITATGQRVTLRCSPRSGDLSVYWYQQSLDQGLQFLIQYYNGEERAKGNILERFSAQQFPDLHSELNLSSLELGDSALYFCASSGPGVEITEAFFGQGTRLTVV.

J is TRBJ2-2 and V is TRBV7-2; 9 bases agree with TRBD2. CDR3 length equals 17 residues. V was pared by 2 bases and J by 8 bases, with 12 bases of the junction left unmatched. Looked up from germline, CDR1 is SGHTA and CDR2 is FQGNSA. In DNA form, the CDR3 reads TGTGCCAGCAGCTTAACCGGGCGGGGGGGCGCGGCTGGGGAGCTGTTTTTT. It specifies CASSLTGRGGAAGELFF.

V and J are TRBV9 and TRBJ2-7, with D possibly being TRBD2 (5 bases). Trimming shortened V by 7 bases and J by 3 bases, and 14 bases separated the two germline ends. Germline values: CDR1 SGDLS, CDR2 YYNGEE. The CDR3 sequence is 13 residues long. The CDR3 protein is CASSRAGLYEQYF. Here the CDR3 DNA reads TGTGCCAGCTCTCGGGCGGGCCTCTACGAGCAGTACTTC.

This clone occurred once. CDR3 residues: CASSQPNGTVLHNEQFF. The CDR3 bases are TGCGCCAGCAGTCAACCGAACGGGACGGTACTCCACAATGAGCAGTTCTTC. The genes are TRBV23-1 and TRBJ2-1; D is possibly TRBD1 or TRBD2 (5 bases each). TRBV23-1 is reported as an ORF; its role is uncertain. The CDR3 is 17 residues long. Between the trimmed V and J ends, which lost 2 bases and 5 bases, there was a span of 19 bases.

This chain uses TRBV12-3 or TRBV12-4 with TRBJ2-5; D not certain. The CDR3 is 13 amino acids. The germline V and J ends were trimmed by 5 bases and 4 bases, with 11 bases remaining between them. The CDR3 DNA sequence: TGTGCCAGCAGTCCGACGTGGGGAGAGACCCAGTACTTC. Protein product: CASSPTWGETQYF.

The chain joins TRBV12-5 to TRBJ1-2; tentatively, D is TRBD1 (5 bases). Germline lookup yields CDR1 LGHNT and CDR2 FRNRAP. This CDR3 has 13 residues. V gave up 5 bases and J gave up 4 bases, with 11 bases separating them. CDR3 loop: CASGPPGGYGYTF. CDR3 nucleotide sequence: TGTGCTAGTGGTCCCCCCGGGGGCTATGGCTACACCTTC.

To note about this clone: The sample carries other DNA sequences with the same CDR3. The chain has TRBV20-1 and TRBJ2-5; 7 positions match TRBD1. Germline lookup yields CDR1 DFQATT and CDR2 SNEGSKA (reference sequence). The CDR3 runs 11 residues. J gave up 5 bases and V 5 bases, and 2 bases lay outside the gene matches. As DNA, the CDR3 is TGCAGTGCTGACAGGGAGGAGACCCAGTACTTC. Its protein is CSADREETQYF.

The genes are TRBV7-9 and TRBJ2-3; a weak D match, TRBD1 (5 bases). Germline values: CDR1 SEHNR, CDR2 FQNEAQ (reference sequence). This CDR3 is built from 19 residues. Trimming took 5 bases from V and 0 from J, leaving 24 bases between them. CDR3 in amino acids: CASSPPRGLQGASTDTQYF. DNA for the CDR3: TGTGCCAGCAGCCCGCCTAGGGGCCTACAAGGCGCTAGCACAGATACGCAGTATTTT.

For the CDR3, the DNA is TGTGCCATCAGGCCGGAGGGTAGGAACACTGAAGCTTTCTTT. Translation gives CAIRPEGRNTEAFF. The chain uses TRBV10-3 and TRBJ1-1; D gene unclear. Germline assignment: CDR1 ENHRY and CDR2 SYGVKD. Trimming pared 6 bases from V and 1 base from J, leaving 12 bases between. The CDR3 consists of 14 residues.

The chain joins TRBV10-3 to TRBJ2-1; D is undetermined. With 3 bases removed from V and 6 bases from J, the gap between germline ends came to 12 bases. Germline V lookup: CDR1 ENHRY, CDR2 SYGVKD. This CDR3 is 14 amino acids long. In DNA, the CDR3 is TGTGCCATCAGTGACTACTCCGGCGGCAATGAGCAGTTCTTC. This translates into CAISDYSGGNEQFF.

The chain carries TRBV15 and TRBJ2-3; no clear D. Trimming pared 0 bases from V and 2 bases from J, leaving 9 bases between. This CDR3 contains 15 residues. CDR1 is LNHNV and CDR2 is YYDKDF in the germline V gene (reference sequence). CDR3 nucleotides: TGTGCCACCAGCAGAGATTCCCGGAACACAGATACGCAGTATTTT. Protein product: CATSRDSRNTDTQYF.

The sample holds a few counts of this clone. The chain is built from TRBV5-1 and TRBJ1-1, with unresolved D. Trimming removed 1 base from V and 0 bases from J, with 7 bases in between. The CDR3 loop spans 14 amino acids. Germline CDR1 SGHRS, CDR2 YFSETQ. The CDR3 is CASSLKVMNTEAFF. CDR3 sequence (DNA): TGCGCCAGCAGCTTGAAGGTCATGAACACTGAAGCTTTCTTT. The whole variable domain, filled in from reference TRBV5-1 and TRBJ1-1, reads KAGVTQTPRYLIKTRGQQVTLSCSPISGHRSVSWYQQTPGQGLQFLFEYFSETQRNKGNFPGRFSGRQFSNSRSEMNVSTLELGDSALYLCASSLKVMNTEAFFGQGTRLTVV.

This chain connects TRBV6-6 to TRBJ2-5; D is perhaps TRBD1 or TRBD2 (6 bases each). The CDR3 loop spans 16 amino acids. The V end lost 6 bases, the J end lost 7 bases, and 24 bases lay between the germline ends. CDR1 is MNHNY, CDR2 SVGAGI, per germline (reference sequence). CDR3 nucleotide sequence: TGTGCCAGCAGCCCGCGGGACACCCACGCCCAGTGGACCCAGTACTTC. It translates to CASSPRDTHAQWTQYF.

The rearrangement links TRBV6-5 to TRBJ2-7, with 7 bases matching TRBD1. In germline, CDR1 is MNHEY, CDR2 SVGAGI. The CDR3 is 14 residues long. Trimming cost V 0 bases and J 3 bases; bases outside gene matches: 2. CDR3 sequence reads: CASSYSRTGYEQYF. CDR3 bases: TGTGCCAGCAGTTACTCCCGGACAGGCTACGAGCAGTACTTC.

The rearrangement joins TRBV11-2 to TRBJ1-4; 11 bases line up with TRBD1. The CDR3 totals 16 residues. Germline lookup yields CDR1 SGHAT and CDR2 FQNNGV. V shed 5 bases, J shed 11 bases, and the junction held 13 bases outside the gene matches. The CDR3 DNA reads TGTGCCAGCAGCCTTTTTGGGACAGGGGGACGATGGAAACTGTTTTTT. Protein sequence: CASSLFGTGGRWKLFF.

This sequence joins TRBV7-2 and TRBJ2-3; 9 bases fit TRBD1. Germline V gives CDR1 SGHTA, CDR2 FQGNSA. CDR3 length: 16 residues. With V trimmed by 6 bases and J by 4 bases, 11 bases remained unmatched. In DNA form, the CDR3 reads TGTGCCAGCAGACGGAACAGGGGGCGAGACGCAGATACGCAGTATTTT. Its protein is CASRRNRGRDADTQYF.

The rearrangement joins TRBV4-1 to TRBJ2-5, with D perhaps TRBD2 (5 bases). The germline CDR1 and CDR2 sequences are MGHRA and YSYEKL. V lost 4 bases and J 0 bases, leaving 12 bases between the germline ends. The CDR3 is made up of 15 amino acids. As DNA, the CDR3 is TGCGCCAGCAGCCTGGCACTAGGGTACCAAGAGACCCAGTACTTC. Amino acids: CASSLALGYQETQYF.

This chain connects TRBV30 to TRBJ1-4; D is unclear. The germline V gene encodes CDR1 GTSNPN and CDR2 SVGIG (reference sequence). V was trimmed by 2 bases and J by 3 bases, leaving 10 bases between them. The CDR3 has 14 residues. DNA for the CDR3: TGTGCCTGGAGTTCCATCTCGGCTAATGAAAAACTGTTTTTT. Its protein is CAWSSISANEKLFF.

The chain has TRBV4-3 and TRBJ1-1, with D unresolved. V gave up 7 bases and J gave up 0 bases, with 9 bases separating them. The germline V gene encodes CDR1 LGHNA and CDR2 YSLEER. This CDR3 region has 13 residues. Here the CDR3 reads CASTFALNTEAFF. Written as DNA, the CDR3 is TGCGCCAGCACCTTTGCATTGAACACTGAAGCTTTCTTT.